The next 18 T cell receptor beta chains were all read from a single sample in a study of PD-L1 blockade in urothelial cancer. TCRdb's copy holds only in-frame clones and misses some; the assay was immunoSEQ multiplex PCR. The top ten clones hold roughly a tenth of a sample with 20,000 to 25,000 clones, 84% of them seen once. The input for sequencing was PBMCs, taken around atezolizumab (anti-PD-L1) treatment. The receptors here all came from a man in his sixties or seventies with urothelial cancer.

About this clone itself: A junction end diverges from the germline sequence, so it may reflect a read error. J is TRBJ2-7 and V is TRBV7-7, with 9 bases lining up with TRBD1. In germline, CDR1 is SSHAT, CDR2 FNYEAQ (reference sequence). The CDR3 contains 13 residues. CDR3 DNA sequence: TGTGCTAGCAGCTCTGGACAGGGGAACGAGCAGTACTTC. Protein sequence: CASSSGQGNEQYF.

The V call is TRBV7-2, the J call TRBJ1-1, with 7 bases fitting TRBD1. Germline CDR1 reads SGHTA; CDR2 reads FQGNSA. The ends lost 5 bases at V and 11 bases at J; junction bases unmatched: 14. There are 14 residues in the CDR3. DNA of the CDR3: TGTGCCAGCAGCCCCTCTTGGGACAGAAGTAGGGCTTTCTTT. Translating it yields CASSPSWDRSRAFF.

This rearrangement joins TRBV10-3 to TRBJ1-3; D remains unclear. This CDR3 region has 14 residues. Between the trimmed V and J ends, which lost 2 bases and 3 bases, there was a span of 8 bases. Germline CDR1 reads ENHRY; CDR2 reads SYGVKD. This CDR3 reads CAISETAGGNTIYF. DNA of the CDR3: TGTGCCATCAGTGAGACAGCGGGTGGAAACACCATATATTTT.

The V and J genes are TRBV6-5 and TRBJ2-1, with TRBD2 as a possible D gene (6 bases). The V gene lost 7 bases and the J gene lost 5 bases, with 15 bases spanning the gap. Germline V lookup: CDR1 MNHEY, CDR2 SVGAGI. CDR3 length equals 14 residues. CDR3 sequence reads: CASKAGLANNEQFF. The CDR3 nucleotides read TGTGCCAGCAAGGCTGGGCTAGCGAACAATGAGCAGTTCTTC.

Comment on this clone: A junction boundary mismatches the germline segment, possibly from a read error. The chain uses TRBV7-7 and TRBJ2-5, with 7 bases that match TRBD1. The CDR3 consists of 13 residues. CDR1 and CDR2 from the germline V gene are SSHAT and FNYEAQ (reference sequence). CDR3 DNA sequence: TGTGCTAGCAGTATAGGGGGCACAGAGACCCAGTACTTC. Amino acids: CASSIGGTETQYF.

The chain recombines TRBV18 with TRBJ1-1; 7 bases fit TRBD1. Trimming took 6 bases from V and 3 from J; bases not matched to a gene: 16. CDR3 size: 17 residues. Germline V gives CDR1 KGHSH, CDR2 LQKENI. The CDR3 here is CASSPGGQGVLYTEAFF. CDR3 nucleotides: TGTGCCAGCTCTCCCGGCGGGCAGGGGGTGCTGTACACTGAAGCTTTCTTT.

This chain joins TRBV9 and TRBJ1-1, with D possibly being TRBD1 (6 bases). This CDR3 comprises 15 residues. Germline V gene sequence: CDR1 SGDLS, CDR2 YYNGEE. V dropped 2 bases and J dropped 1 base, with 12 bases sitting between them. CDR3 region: CASSVRSGQNTEAFF. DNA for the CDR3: TGTGCCAGCAGCGTCCGTTCGGGACAGAACACTGAAGCTTTCTTT.

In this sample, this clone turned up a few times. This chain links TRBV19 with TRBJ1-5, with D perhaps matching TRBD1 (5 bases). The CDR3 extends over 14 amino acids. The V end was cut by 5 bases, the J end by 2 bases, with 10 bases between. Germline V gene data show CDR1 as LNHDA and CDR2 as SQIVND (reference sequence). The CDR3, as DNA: TGTGCCAGTAGTTATCAGGGCGGCAATCAGCCCCAGCATTTT. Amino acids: CASSYQGGNQPQHF.

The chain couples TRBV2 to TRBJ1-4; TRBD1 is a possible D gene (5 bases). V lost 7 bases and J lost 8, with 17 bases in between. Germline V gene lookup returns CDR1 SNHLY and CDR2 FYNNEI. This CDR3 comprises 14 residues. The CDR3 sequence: CASTGPLGGEKLFF. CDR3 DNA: TGTGCCAGCACGGGGCCCCTGGGAGGGGAAAAACTGTTTTTT.

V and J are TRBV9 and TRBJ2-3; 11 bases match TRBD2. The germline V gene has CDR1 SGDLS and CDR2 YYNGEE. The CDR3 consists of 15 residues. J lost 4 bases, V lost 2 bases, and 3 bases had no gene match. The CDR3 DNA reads TGTGCCAGCAGCGTTACTAGCGGGAGCTCAGATACGCAGTATTTT. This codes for CASSVTSGSSDTQYF. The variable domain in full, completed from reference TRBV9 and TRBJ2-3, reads DSGVTQTPKHLITATGQRVTLRCSPRSGDLSVYWYQQSLDQGLQFLIQYYNGEERAKGNILERFSAQQFPDLHSELNLSSLELGDSALYFCASSVTSGSSDTQYFGPGTRLTVL.

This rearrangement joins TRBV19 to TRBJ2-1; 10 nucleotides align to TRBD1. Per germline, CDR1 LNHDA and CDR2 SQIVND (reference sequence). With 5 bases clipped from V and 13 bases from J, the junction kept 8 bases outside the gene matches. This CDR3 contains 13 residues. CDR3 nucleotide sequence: TGTGCCAGTAGTCTAGTCTGGGACAGGGGCCAGTTCTTC. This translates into CASSLVWDRGQFF.

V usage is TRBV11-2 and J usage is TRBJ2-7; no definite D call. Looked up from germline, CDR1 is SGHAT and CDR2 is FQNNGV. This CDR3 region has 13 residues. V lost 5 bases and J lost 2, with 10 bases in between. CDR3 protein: CASSVSAAYEQYF. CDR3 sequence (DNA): TGTGCCAGCAGCGTCAGCGCGGCCTACGAGCAGTACTTC.

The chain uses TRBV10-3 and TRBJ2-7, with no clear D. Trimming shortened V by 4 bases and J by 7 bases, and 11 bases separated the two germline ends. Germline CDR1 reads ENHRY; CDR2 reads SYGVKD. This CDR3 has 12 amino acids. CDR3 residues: CAISVAGREQYF. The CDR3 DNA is TGTGCCATCAGTGTGGCAGGAAGGGAGCAGTACTTC.

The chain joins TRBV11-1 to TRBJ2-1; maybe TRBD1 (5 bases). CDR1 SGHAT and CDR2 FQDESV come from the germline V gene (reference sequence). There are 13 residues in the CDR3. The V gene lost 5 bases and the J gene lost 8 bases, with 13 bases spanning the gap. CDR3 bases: TGTGCCAGCAGCCTTGGGTCCAGGGATGAGCAGTTCTTC. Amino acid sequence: CASSLGSRDEQFF.

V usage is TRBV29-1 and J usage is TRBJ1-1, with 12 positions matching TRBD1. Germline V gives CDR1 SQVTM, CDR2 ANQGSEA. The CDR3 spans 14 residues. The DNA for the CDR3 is TGCAGTAGCCGGGACAGGGGGCCGGACACTGAAGCTTTCTTT. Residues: CSSRDRGPDTEAFF.

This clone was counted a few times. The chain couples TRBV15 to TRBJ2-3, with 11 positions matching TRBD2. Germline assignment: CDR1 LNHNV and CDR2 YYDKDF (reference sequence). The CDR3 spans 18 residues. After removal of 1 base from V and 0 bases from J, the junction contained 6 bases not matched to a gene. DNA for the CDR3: TGTGCCACCAGCAGAGGGGGTAGCGGGAGGGCTAGCACAGATACGCAGTATTTT. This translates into CATSRGGSGRASTDTQYF.

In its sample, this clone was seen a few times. Written as DNA, the CDR3 is TGTGCCAGCAGCTCAGGACAGGCCAACACCGGGGAGCTGTTTTTT. This encodes CASSSGQANTGELFF. V gene TRBV11-2 combines with J gene TRBJ2-2; 7 bases match TRBD1. With 4 bases clipped from V and 2 bases from J, the junction kept 4 bases outside the gene matches. Germline V lookup: CDR1 SGHAT, CDR2 FQNNGV. This CDR3 region has 15 residues. The full variable domain, completed using reference TRBV11-2 and TRBJ2-2, is EAGVAQSPRYKIIEKRQSVAFWCNPISGHATLYWYQQILGQGPKLLIQFQNNGVVDDSQLPKDRFSAERLKGVDSTLKIQPAKLEDSAVYLCASSSGQANTGELFFGEGSRLTVL.

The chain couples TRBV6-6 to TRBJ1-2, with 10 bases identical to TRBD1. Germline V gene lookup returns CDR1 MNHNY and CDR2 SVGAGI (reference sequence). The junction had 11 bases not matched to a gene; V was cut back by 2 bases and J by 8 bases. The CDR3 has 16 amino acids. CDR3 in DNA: TGTGCCAGCAGTTACAATACCGGGACAGGGGTAGGAGGCTACACCTTC. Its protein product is CASSYNTGTGVGGYTF.